Listed below are T cell receptor beta chains from one sample, sequenced in a study of Graves' ophthalmopathy and Graves' hyperthyroidism. One entry per CDR3 protein results from TCRdb running MiXCR on the multiplex PCR reads. The table shows about 170,000 distinct CDR3 sequences, with less than 45% occurring only once. Material: peripheral blood. The source of these receptors is a woman aged 40 to 49 with Graves' ophthalmopathy. Both conserved end residues are part of each CDR3. A D gene is named only where the DNA matches it firmly. Clone size is shown for a subset of rows, as once, few, many or a class of expanded clone.

J gene | clone size | V gene | D gene | CDR3 DNA | CDR3 protein
TRBJ1-6 | many | TRBV5-5 | . | TGTGCCAGCAGCTTGGAAGGGACGGCCAATTCACCCCTCCACTTT | CASSLEGTANSPLHF
TRBJ1-1 | once | TRBV27 | . | TGTGCCAGCAGTTTAATCGCAGGACTTAACACTGAAGCTTTCTTT | CASSLIAGLNTEAFF
TRBJ1-1 | . | TRBV6-1 | TRBD1 | TGTGCCAGCAGTCGCCGGGACAGGGGGACTGAAGCTTTCTTT | CASSRRDRGTEAFF
TRBJ1-1 | many | TRBV6-6 | . | TGTGCCAGCAGTTACATCGGGAGGGGGAGGAACACTGAAGCTTTCTTT | CASSYIGRGRNTEAFF
TRBJ1-1 | . | TRBV6-5 | . | TGTGCCAGCAGTTACTCGAGAACAATGTCTGAAGCTTTCTTT | CASSYSRTMSEAFF
TRBJ2-7 | . | TRBV18 | TRBD2 | TGTGCCAGCTCCCCAGGACTAGCGGGAAGCAACGAGCAGTACTTC | CASSPGLAGSNEQYF
TRBJ1-6 | . | TRBV12-3/TRBV12-4 | . | TGTGCCAGCAGTTTGGGGACGGACTCCTATAATTCACCCCTCCACTTT | CASSLGTDSYNSPLHF
TRBJ1-1 | . | TRBV19 | . | TGTGCCAGTAGTATAGCAGGGTACACTGAAGCTTTCTTT | CASSIAGYTEAFF
TRBJ2-7 | . | TRBV25-1 | . | TGTGCCAGCAGTGATACAGGCTACTACGAGCAGTACTTC | CASSDTGYYEQYF
TRBJ1-1 | . | TRBV28 | . | TGTGCCAGCAGAGGGGAAGCTTTCTTT | CASRGEAFF
TRBJ1-2 | many | TRBV7-8 | . | TGTGCCAGCAGCTTATCGCATACTCTCCAGAGAGGCTACACCTTC | CASSLSHTLQRGYTF
TRBJ1-2 | . | TRBV6-2/TRBV6-3 | . | TGTGCCAGTAGGGGGGGCCTGACCTATGGCTACACCTTC | CASRGGLTYGYTF
TRBJ1-1 | many | TRBV12-3/TRBV12-4 | TRBD1 | TGTGCCAGCATCCCGGGACAGGGAGGGAACACTGAAGCTTTCTTT | CASIPGQGGNTEAFF
TRBJ1-3 | many | TRBV20-1 | TRBD1 | TGCAGTGCTAGAGGAGGGACAGGGCGAGGAAACACCATATATTTT | CSARGGTGRGNTIYF
TRBJ2-4 | many | TRBV19 | TRBD1 | TGTGCCAGTAGGACAGGGGATGGCAAAAACATTCAGTACTTC | CASRTGDGKNIQYF
TRBJ2-5 | many | TRBV5-1 | . | TGCGCCAGCAGCGTCCTACAGGGAGGGGGTTCGCAAGAGACCCAGTACTTC | CASSVLQGGGSQETQYF
TRBJ1-5 | . | TRBV12-3/TRBV12-4 | . | TGTGCCAGCAGTCCGATGGACGGAAATCAGCCCCAGCATTTT | CASSPMDGNQPQHF
TRBJ1-1 | many | TRBV3-1 | TRBD1 | TGTGCCAGCAGCCATTCCACAGGGGGCACTGAAGCTTTCTTT | CASSHSTGGTEAFF
TRBJ2-7 | . | TRBV4-1 | TRBD2 | TGCGCCAGCAGCCAGCGCGGGACTAGCGGTAACTCCTACGAGCAGTACTTC | CASSQRGTSGNSYEQYF
TRBJ1-5 | many | TRBV12-3/TRBV12-4 | . | TGTGCCAGCACCCAGGGGACGTTTGCCGATGGATTCAATCAGCCCCAGCATTTT | CASTQGTFADGFNQPQHF
TRBJ2-7 | . | TRBV7-2 | TRBD2 | TGTGCCAGCTATGGCGGGGCGGGGGGGACCCACGAGCAGTACTTC | CASYGGAGGTHEQYF
TRBJ1-6 | many | TRBV27 | . | TGTGCCAGCAGTTTAGAGACAGTTAATTCACCCCTCCACTTT | CASSLETVNSPLHF
TRBJ2-3 | many | TRBV28 | . | TGTGCCAGCACACTCGCGACGGTTAGCACAGATACGCAGTATTTT | CASTLATVSTDTQYF
TRBJ2-4 | many | TRBV5-1 | . | TGCGCCAGCAGTTTTTCTGCCAAAAACATTCAGTACTTC | CASSFSAKNIQYF
TRBJ1-5 | . | TRBV6-5 | . | TGTGCCAGCAAGTTAATACTTGGTAGCAATCAGCCCCAGCATTTT | CASKLILGSNQPQHF
TRBJ1-5 | many | TRBV11-2 | . | TGTGCCAGCAGCCCTAGGCAGGCACATGAACCAGGAAAGCCCCAGCATTTT | CASSPRQAHEPGKPQHF
TRBJ1-5 | many | TRBV28 | TRBD1 | TGTGCCAGCAGTCTGTTGACAGGGAGGCAGCCCCAGCATTTT | CASSLLTGRQPQHF
TRBJ2-7 | many | TRBV7-2 | . | TGTGCCAGCAACGTGGGGGGGGCGGAATACGAGCAGTACTTC | CASNVGGAEYEQYF